These 27 T cell receptor beta chains originate from one sample sequenced in a study of blood T cell repertoires in COVID-19. TCRdb keeps only in-frame clones here, not all; method: immunoSEQ multiplex PCR. Among hundreds of thousands of clones listed, more than 75% were seen once. Specimen: PBMCs or T cells enriched from blood (not recorded which). The receptors originated from a man between 18 and 35 years old who had recovered from COVID-19.

This clone was counted between two and nine times. The gene calls are TRBV19 and TRBJ2-1; 10 nucleotides align to TRBD2. V lost 2 bases, J lost 2 bases, and 0 bases stayed unmatched. The germline gives CDR1 LNHDA, CDR2 SQIVND (reference sequence). The CDR3 extends over 15 amino acids. CDR3 coding DNA: TGTGCCAGTAGTATAACTAGCGGGACCTACAATGAGCAGTTCTTC. Residues: CASSITSGTYNEQFF.

The V gene is TRBV28, the J gene TRBJ1-2; possible D gene TRBD1, 6 bases. CDR3 length equals 13 residues. Germline assignment: CDR1 MDHEN and CDR2 SYDVKM. The V end lost 8 bases, the J end lost 4 bases, and 14 bases lay between the germline ends. The CDR3, as DNA: TGTGCCAGCCACAGACCAGGGGCCTATGGCTACACCTTC. As protein: CASHRPGAYGYTF.

The chain is built from TRBV21-1 and TRBJ2-7; the D segment call TRBD1 is taken from the table without a DNA check. TRBV21-1 is a pseudogene. The CDR3 contains 11 residues. CDR3 protein: CARKKRKGPDF. The CDR3 bases are TGTGCCAGAAAAAAAAGGAAGGGGCCCGACTTC.

V usage is TRBV5-4 and J usage is TRBJ1-4; the D gene is possibly TRBD1 (6 bases). The CDR3 has 17 residues. V was shortened by 4 bases and J by 3 bases, with 19 bases between the two germline ends. CDR1 SGHNT and CDR2 YYREEE come from the germline V gene (reference sequence). The CDR3 DNA reads TGTGCCAGCAGCCGCCTGGACAGCGCCAATGCTAATGAAAAACTGTTTTTT. Residues: CASSRLDSANANEKLFF.

The V call is TRBV11-3, the J call TRBJ2-1, with 8 bases fitting TRBD1. V was clipped by 0 bases and J by 6 bases; unmatched bases: 4. This CDR3 has 15 residues. Germline loops: CDR1 SGHNT, CDR2 YENEEA. CDR3 protein: CASSLDLGQGNEQFF. CDR3 nucleotides: TGTGCCAGCAGCTTAGACCTTGGACAGGGCAATGAGCAGTTCTTC.

The chain employs TRBV21-1 and TRBJ2-7; no check of the table's D call, TRBD1, against the DNA was made. TRBV21-1 is an annotated pseudogene. The CDR3 length is 15 residues. This CDR3 reads CASSFSRDRGHEQYF. CDR3 sequence (DNA): TGTGCCAGCAGCTTTTCCCGGGACAGGGGGCACGAGCAGTACTTC.

This clone was counted only a few times. The rearrangement uses TRBV5-1 and TRBJ2-1; the match to TRBD2 covers 10 bases. The CDR3 is made up of 15 amino acids. The V gene's germline CDR1 is SGHRS and CDR2 YFSETQ. Germline trimming cut 4 bases from V and 8 bases from J; bases unmatched to any gene: 9. This CDR3 reads CASSGGLAGVDEQFF. CDR3 in DNA: TGCGCCAGCAGCGGGGGGCTAGCGGGAGTGGATGAGCAGTTCTTC. Together with reference TRBV5-1 and TRBJ2-1, the CDR3 gives the full variable domain: KAGVTQTPRYLIKTRGQQVTLSCSPISGHRSVSWYQQTPGQGLQFLFEYFSETQRNKGNFPGRFSGRQFSNSRSEMNVSTLELGDSALYLCASSGGLAGVDEQFFGPGTRLTVL.

The J gene is TRBJ2-7, the V gene TRBV27, with D perhaps TRBD1 (6 bases). Germline V gene lookup returns CDR1 MNHEY and CDR2 SMNVEV (reference sequence). The V and J ends lost 0 bases and 3 bases respectively, with 15 bases between them. The CDR3 length is 16 residues. CDR3 sequence: CASSLSPGQLDYEQYF. CDR3 coding DNA: TGTGCCAGCAGTTTATCCCCTGGACAGCTAGACTACGAGCAGTACTTC.

The J gene is TRBJ2-3, the V gene TRBV27; 9 bases agree with TRBD2. V lost 4 bases to trimming and J lost 2 bases; unmatched junction nucleotides: 13. Germline V gene sequence: CDR1 MNHEY, CDR2 SMNVEV (reference sequence). The CDR3 is 18 residues long. For the CDR3, the DNA is TGTGCCAGCAGTTACACTAGCGGGTCTTTTTCCTTCACAGATACGCAGTATTTT. It yields the protein CASSYTSGSFSFTDTQYF.

The chain links TRBV27 to TRBJ1-2; 11 bases line up with TRBD1. Looked up from germline, CDR1 is MNHEY and CDR2 is SMNVEV (reference sequence). With 5 bases clipped from V and 0 bases from J, the junction kept 11 bases outside the gene matches. The CDR3 extends over 18 amino acids. The CDR3 loop reads CASSEGQGAGSTNYGYTF. The CDR3 DNA reads as TGTGCCAGCAGTGAAGGACAGGGGGCAGGGTCAACTAACTATGGCTACACCTTC.

The chain employs TRBV19 and TRBJ2-3, with 9 bases aligning to TRBD2. The CDR3 spans 21 residues. Germline V gene lookup returns CDR1 LNHDA and CDR2 SQIVND (reference sequence). The J segment lost 3 bases and the V segment lost 3 bases, leaving 22 bases of the junction unmatched. The CDR3, as DNA: TGTGCCAGTAGTATCGAACTAGCGGGCTTCCGTACGGGTACTGGTACAGATACGCAGTATTTT. It translates to CASSIELAGFRTGTGTDTQYF.

The chain combines TRBV28 with TRBJ2-5; 10 positions agree with TRBD1. Germline CDR1 reads MDHEN; CDR2 reads SYDVKM. The CDR3 is 16 amino acids. J gave up 7 bases and V 5 bases, and 13 bases lay outside the gene matches. The CDR3 region has the DNA TGTGCCAGCAGTCCCTATCTCGACAGGGGGCATGGGACCCAGTACTTC. Translating gives CASSPYLDRGHGTQYF.

The CDR3 bases are TGCGCCAGCAGAGGCGGGGCGGACACCGGGGAGCTGTTTTTT. Protein product: CASRGGADTGELFF. The gene calls are TRBV5-1 and TRBJ2-2; D possibly corresponds to TRBD2 (6 bases). The V and J ends lost 5 bases and 3 bases respectively, with 11 bases between them. CDR3 length equals 14 residues. Germline V gives CDR1 SGHRS, CDR2 YFSETQ.

The chain joins TRBV30 to TRBJ2-7, with 7 bases matching TRBD1. The germline CDR1 and CDR2 sequences are GTSNPN and SVGIG (reference sequence). There are 17 residues in the CDR3. V shed 0 bases and J 2 bases; nucleotides not matched to a gene: 13. The CDR3, as DNA: TGTGCCTGGAGTGTAGGGACAGTTCTTTATGATGCCTACGAGCAGTACTTC. Residues: CAWSVGTVLYDAYEQYF.

The rearrangement joins TRBV23-1 to TRBJ1-4; 8 nucleotides match TRBD1. TRBV23-1 is known as an ORF, though its function is uncertain. J gave up 10 bases and V 7 bases, and 11 bases lay outside the gene matches. The CDR3 totals 14 residues. DNA for the CDR3: TGCGCCAGCACTCGGACAGGGAAACGGAGAAAACTGTTTTTT. The encoded protein is CASTRTGKRRKLFF.

V gene TRBV10-3 combines with J gene TRBJ2-7, with 7 bases matching TRBD1. Germline assignment: CDR1 ENHRY and CDR2 SYGVKD. This CDR3 is built from 15 residues. Germline trimming cut 0 bases from V and 5 bases from J; bases unmatched to any gene: 7. This CDR3 is CAISESTGRGNEQYF. CDR3 nucleotide sequence: TGTGCCATCAGTGAGTCGACAGGGCGTGGAAACGAGCAGTACTTC.

CDR3 in DNA: TGTGCCAGCAGTGAAGCGCGTGCGTTGATCTACGAGCAGTACTTC. It yields the protein CASSEARALIYEQYF. The chain combines TRBV6-1 with TRBJ2-7; D not certain. This CDR3 has 15 amino acids. Trimming pared 0 bases from V and 3 bases from J, leaving 12 bases between. Germline CDR1 is MNHNS and CDR2 is SASEGT.

The chain joins TRBV6-4 to TRBJ2-2; D is unresolved. The CDR3 is made up of 14 amino acids. The ends were cut back, 6 bases at V and 1 base at J, with 9 bases in the middle. The V gene's germline CDR1 is MRHNA and CDR2 SNTAGT. The CDR3 spells CASSRERNTGELFF. The DNA for the CDR3 is TGTGCCAGCAGCCGAGAAAGGAACACCGGGGAGCTGTTTTTT.

The chain is built from TRBV6-5 and TRBJ2-5; D possibly corresponds to TRBD1 (6 bases). The CDR3 is 14 residues long. Per the germline V gene, CDR1 is MNHEY and CDR2 is SVGAGI. V shed 5 bases and J shed 1 base, with 11 bases lying between them. The CDR3 sequence is CASSRRQAQETQYF. In DNA, the CDR3 is TGTGCCAGCAGTCGAAGACAGGCCCAAGAGACCCAGTACTTC.

The genes are TRBV27 and TRBJ1-5; 8 bases align to TRBD1. J was trimmed by 1 base and V by 6 bases; bases with no gene match: 14. This CDR3 has 18 residues. Germline V gene lookup returns CDR1 MNHEY and CDR2 SMNVEV (reference sequence). The chain's CDR3 is CASSIGFQGARSNQPQHF. The CDR3 bases are TGTGCCAGCAGCATCGGTTTCCAGGGGGCGCGGAGCAATCAGCCCCAGCATTTT.

The chain's CDR3 is CASSQAGGGSGYGYTF. CDR3 in DNA: TGTGCCAGCAGCCAAGCCGGCGGGGGATCGGGCTATGGCTACACCTTC. V gene TRBV3-1 (or the pseudogene TRBV3-2) combines with J gene TRBJ1-2, with D perhaps TRBD1 (5 bases). V lost 1 base, J lost 4 bases, and 16 bases lay in between. Germline-derived CDR1 and CDR2 are LGHDT and YNNKEL (reference sequence). The CDR3 loop spans 16 amino acids.

V is TRBV4-2 and J is TRBJ2-2, with D unresolved. Germline V lookup: CDR1 LGHNA, CDR2 YNFKEQ. The CDR3 is made up of 14 amino acids. With 4 bases removed from V and 6 bases from J, the gap between germline ends came to 12 bases. The CDR3 protein is CASSRSSTAGELFF. CDR3 in DNA: TGTGCCAGCAGCCGAAGTAGTACGGCCGGGGAGCTGTTTTTT.

Concerning this clone: The sample carries other DNA sequences with the same CDR3. The rearrangement links TRBV27 to TRBJ2-7; D gene uncertain. Trimming took 2 bases from V and 4 from J, leaving 15 bases between them. CDR3 length: 15 residues. The germline gives CDR1 MNHEY, CDR2 SMNVEV (reference sequence). The CDR3 loop is CASSLTSSGGYEQYF. CDR3 bases: TGTGCCAGCAGTTTAACATCTAGTGGCGGATACGAGCAGTACTTC.

The chain has TRBV18 and TRBJ1-1; the D gene is possibly TRBD1 (5 bases). Germline-derived CDR1 and CDR2 are KGHSH and LQKENI. The V end lost 5 bases, the J end lost 2 bases, and 12 bases lay between the germline ends. There are 14 residues in the CDR3. CDR3 nucleotides: TGTGCCAGCTCATCGGGACTGACCAACACTGAAGCTTTCTTT. Translating it yields CASSSGLTNTEAFF.

With respect to this clone: Other DNA sequences in this sample translate to the same CDR3. The chain uses TRBV5-1 and TRBJ2-3, with D tentatively TRBD2 (5 bases). The length of the CDR3 is 13 residues. The germline V gene has CDR1 SGHRS and CDR2 YFSETQ. Trimming shortened V by 1 base and J by 3 bases, and 6 bases separated the two germline ends. The CDR3 spells CASSLSGTDTQYF. CDR3 nucleotide sequence: TGCGCCAGCAGCTTGAGCGGTACAGATACGCAGTATTTT.

This clone was observed once. The rearrangement links TRBV5-4 to TRBJ2-2; TRBD2 might be the D (5 bases). Looked up from germline, CDR1 is SGHNT and CDR2 is YYREEE (reference sequence). Between the trimmed V and J ends, which lost 0 bases and 4 bases, there was a span of 16 bases. This CDR3 comprises 17 residues. The CDR3 spells CASSLGGRGSRTGELFF. The DNA of the CDR3 is TGTGCCAGCAGCTTGGGAGGGCGAGGGAGTCGCACCGGGGAGCTGTTTTTT.

As regards this clone: Within the sample, other DNA sequences also encode this same CDR3. The J gene is TRBJ2-5, the V gene TRBV15; 10 bases agree with TRBD2. Germline CDR1 LNHNV, CDR2 YYDKDF (reference sequence). Trimming removed 4 bases from V and 5 bases from J; junction bases left unmatched: 7. The CDR3 extends over 15 amino acids. The CDR3 reads CATSTALAGGETQYF. CDR3 bases: TGTGCCACCAGCACGGCATTAGCGGGAGGCGAGACCCAGTACTTC.